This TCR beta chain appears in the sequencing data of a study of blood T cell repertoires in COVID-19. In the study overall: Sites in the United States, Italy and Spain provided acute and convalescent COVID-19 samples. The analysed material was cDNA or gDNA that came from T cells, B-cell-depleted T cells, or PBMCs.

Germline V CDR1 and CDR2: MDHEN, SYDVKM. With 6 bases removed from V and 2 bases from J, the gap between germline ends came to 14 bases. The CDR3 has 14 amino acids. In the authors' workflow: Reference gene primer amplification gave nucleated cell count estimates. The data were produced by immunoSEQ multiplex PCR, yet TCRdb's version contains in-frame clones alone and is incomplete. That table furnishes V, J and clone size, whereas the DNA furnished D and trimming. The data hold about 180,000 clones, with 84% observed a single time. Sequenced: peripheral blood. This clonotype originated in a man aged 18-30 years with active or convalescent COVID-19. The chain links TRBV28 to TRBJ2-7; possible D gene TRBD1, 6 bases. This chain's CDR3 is CASRPATGPYEQYF. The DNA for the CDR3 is TGTGCCAGCAGACCCGCCACAGGGCCCTACGAGCAGTACTTC.